One and the same sample provided the 21 T cell receptor beta chains below, sequenced in a study of T cell repertoires in cytomegalovirus infection. A single record per CDR3 protein comes from TCRdb applying MiXCR to the reads. The sample consists of hundreds of thousands of distinct CDR3 sequences, 32% of them appearing once. Their cognate antigens are unknown. This material consisted of cultured CD8+ T cells from PBMCs, taken from culture after CMV antigen stimulation. These receptors were obtained from a human donor in good health (CMV status not recorded). Some clones in this sample may be carry-over from other donors' samples.

This sequence joins TRBV6-2 or TRBV6-3 and TRBJ2-7; D perhaps matches TRBD2 (5 bases). V shed 2 bases and J shed 5 bases, with 10 bases lying between them. This CDR3 comprises 13 residues. Germline V gene lookup returns CDR1 MNHEY and CDR2 SVGEGT. CDR3: CASSYRGYHEQYF. The CDR3 nucleotides read TGTGCCAGCAGTTACAGAGGGTACCACGAGCAGTACTTC.

This clonotype was observed a few times. The chain couples TRBV27 to TRBJ2-2; 8 bases agree with TRBD2. J lost 7 bases, V lost 2 bases, and 3 bases had no gene match. The CDR3 has 14 residues. From germline, CDR1 is MNHEY and CDR2 SMNVEV (reference sequence). CDR3 sequence: CASSLQSGGGELFF. The CDR3 coding sequence is TGTGCCAGCAGTTTACAGAGCGGGGGCGGGGAGCTGTTTTTT.

The chain carries TRBV7-2 and TRBJ2-1; D is undetermined. Trimming took 1 base from V and 6 from J, leaving 16 bases between them. The CDR3 runs to 16 residues. Germline V gene sequence: CDR1 SGHTA, CDR2 FQGNSA. CDR3: CTSSLDAQYLINEQFF. CDR3 in DNA: TGTACCAGCAGCTTAGATGCGCAGTATCTAATCAATGAGCAGTTCTTC.

This clonotype was detected only a few times. The chain couples TRBV11-2 to TRBJ2-6; D uncertain. The CDR3 contains 14 residues. Germline CDR1 and CDR2: SGHAT and FQNNGV. V gave up 5 bases and J gave up 2 bases, with 7 bases separating them. The CDR3 DNA is TGTGCCAGCAGCCCGCATCCTGGGGCCAACGTCCTGACTTTC. Its protein is CASSPHPGANVLTF.

The chain has TRBV7-2 and TRBJ2-3, with a possible D match to TRBD1 (5 bases). CDR1 and CDR2 from the germline V gene are SGHTA and FQGNSA. Trimming shortened V by 1 base and J by 2 bases, and 13 bases separated the two germline ends. The CDR3 has 16 residues. For the CDR3, the DNA is TGTGCCAGCAGCTTAGGTACAGGTTTACTCACAGATACGCAGTATTTT. Translated: CASSLGTGLLTDTQYF.

This clonotype has more than one count but fewer than ten. The J gene is TRBJ2-2, the V gene TRBV19; D is uncertain. The V and J ends lost 1 base and 6 bases respectively, with 9 bases between them. The length of the CDR3 is 14 residues. CDR1 and CDR2 (germline): LNHDA, SQIVND (reference sequence). The CDR3 nucleotides are TGTGCCAGTAGTATAGCTGGGGTGGCCGGGGAGCTGTTTTTT. This translates into CASSIAGVAGELFF.

V is TRBV12-3 or TRBV12-4 and J is TRBJ1-5; D is ambiguous. CDR3 length: 12 residues. Trimming stripped 3 bases from V and 9 bases from J, with 9 bases between. DNA of the CDR3: TGTGCCAGCAGTTTTGATCGGTGGCCCCAGCATTTT. Its translation: CASSFDRWPQHF.

The chain is built from TRBV7-9 and TRBJ1-1; D not certain. V lost 4 bases and J 1 base, leaving 13 bases between the germline ends. CDR1 is SEHNR, CDR2 FQNEAQ, per germline (reference sequence). The CDR3 covers 15 residues. For the CDR3, the DNA is TGTGCCAGCAGCTCCCCGGAGGTTGGGAACACTGAAGCTTTCTTT. Residues: CASSSPEVGNTEAFF. Full variable domain (remainder filled in from reference TRBV7-9 and TRBJ1-1): DTGVSQNPRHKITKRGQNVTFRCDPISEHNRLYWYRQTLGQGPEFLTYFQNEAQLEKSRLLSDRFSAERPKGSFSTLEIQRTEQGDSAMYLCASSSPEVGNTEAFFGQGTRLTVV.

This clonotype occurred many times. The V gene is TRBV5-1, the J gene TRBJ2-7, with 7 bases matching TRBD2. Per germline, CDR1 SGHRS and CDR2 YFSETQ. Trimming cost V 2 bases and J 3 bases; bases outside gene matches: 5. The CDR3 runs to 14 residues. CDR3 DNA sequence: TGCGCCAGCAGCTTAAAAGCGGGGTACTACGAGCAGTACTTC. Amino acids: CASSLKAGYYEQYF.

This clonotype appeared once. This sequence may be a read error, since a much larger clone differs from it by one base. V and J are TRBV7-2 and TRBJ1-5; D is possibly TRBD1 (5 bases). The germline V gene has CDR1 SGHTA and CDR2 FQGNSA. CDR3 length: 16 amino acids. CDR3 sequence (DNA): TGTGCCAGCAGCTTAGTTTTAGGGGCCTCCAATCAGCTCCAGCATTTT. It yields the protein CASSLVLGASNQLQHF.

V usage is TRBV6-6 and J usage is TRBJ2-7; 10 bases map to TRBD2. J was trimmed by 7 bases and V by 2 bases; bases with no gene match: 11. The length of the CDR3 is 16 residues. CDR1 is MNHNY, CDR2 SVGAGI, per germline (reference sequence). The CDR3 loop reads CASSYGLAGVEGEQYF. CDR3 sequence (DNA): TGTGCCAGCAGTTACGGGCTAGCGGGGGTGGAAGGTGAGCAGTACTTC.

Points on this clonotype: A read error is possible here, since a much larger clone lies one base away. The gene calls are TRBV5-8 and TRBJ1-1; D is perhaps TRBD1 (5 bases). Germline V gene lookup returns CDR1 SGHTS and CDR2 YDEGEE. V lost 4 bases and J 4 bases, leaving 11 bases between the germline ends. CDR3 length: 13 amino acids. The CDR3 DNA follows: TGTGCCAGCAGCCTCAGGGTTGGCACTGAAGCTTTCTTT. Translated: CASSLRVGTEAFF.

V and J are TRBV6-1 and TRBJ2-7, with D unclear. Germline CDR1 and CDR2: MNHNS and SASEGT. Trimming cost V 2 bases and J 7 bases, with 21 bases left between them. The CDR3 contains 16 residues. In DNA, the CDR3 is TGTGCCAGCAGTGAACGTGCCCGCAGTTTGGAAAGGGAGCAGTACTTC. It specifies CASSERARSLEREQYF.

This chain connects TRBV9 to TRBJ2-3; D remains unclear. The CDR3 runs 15 residues. CDR1 is SGDLS, CDR2 YYNGEE, per germline. Trimming cost V 4 bases and J 2 bases, with 14 bases left between them. DNA of the CDR3: TGTGCCAGCAGCCGAGATGGGGAAATCACAGATACGCAGTATTTT. Amino acids: CASSRDGEITDTQYF.

The chain uses TRBV29-1 and TRBJ2-7; 8 nucleotides match TRBD2. Germline CDR1 is SQVTM and CDR2 is ANQGSEA. V shed 6 bases and J 0 bases; nucleotides not matched to a gene: 1. The CDR3 has 12 residues. CDR3: CSVSGSSYEQYF. Here the CDR3 DNA reads TGCAGCGTGAGCGGGAGCTCCTACGAGCAGTACTTC.

The genes are TRBV4-1 and TRBJ1-1, with D possibly TRBD1 on 6 matching bases. The germline V gene encodes CDR1 MGHRA and CDR2 YSYEKL. Deletions cut 7 bases from V and 0 bases from J, with 15 bases between. The CDR3 length is 15 residues. In DNA, the CDR3 is TGCGCCAGCAACCATTACCAGGGGTTGAACACTGAAGCTTTCTTT. Translating it yields CASNHYQGLNTEAFF.

The sample holds a few counts of this clonotype. The chain uses TRBV12-3 or TRBV12-4 and TRBJ1-1, with D tentatively TRBD1 (6 bases). Trimming pared 7 bases from V and 8 bases from J, leaving 17 bases between. The CDR3 loop spans 13 amino acids. CDR3 DNA: TGTGCCAGCACCGTAAACAGGGTTGTGGAAGCTTTCTTT. Translation: CASTVNRVVEAFF.

This clonotype was picked up a small number of times. The gene calls are TRBV6-7 and TRBJ2-2; possible D gene TRBD1, 5 bases. TRBV6-7 is classed as an ORF, of uncertain function. The CDR3 loop spans 16 amino acids. The ends were cut back, 0 bases at V and 2 bases at J, with 10 bases in the middle. This CDR3 is CASSYSKGVNTGELFF. Here the CDR3 DNA reads TGTGCCAGCAGTTACTCGAAAGGGGTTAACACCGGGGAGCTGTTTTTT.

J is TRBJ2-7 and V is TRBV19, with 7 bases matching TRBD1. Trimming cost V 8 bases and J 3 bases; bases outside gene matches: 7. CDR1 LNHDA and CDR2 SQIVND come from the germline V gene (reference sequence). CDR3 length equals 13 residues. CDR3 loop: CASQGDSYYEQYF. The CDR3 nucleotides are TGTGCCAGTCAGGGGGACAGCTACTACGAGCAGTACTTC.

The chain links TRBV28 to TRBJ2-3; 7 bases align to TRBD2. Germline V CDR1 and CDR2: MDHEN, SYDVKM. This CDR3 has 17 amino acids. Losses at the gene ends were 5 bases for V and 0 bases for J; bases not matched to a gene: 11. CDR3 sequence reads: CASSPPSGTTSTDTQYF. DNA for the CDR3: TGTGCCAGCAGTCCCCCATCCGGGACTACGAGCACAGATACGCAGTATTTT.

This clonotype appeared a few times. The chain uses TRBV6-5 and TRBJ2-3; 16 positions agree with TRBD2. The J segment lost 3 bases and the V segment lost 5 bases, leaving 8 bases of the junction unmatched. This CDR3 spans 18 amino acids. The germline gives CDR1 MNHEY, CDR2 SVGAGI. This chain's CDR3 is CASSAGTSGGARTDTQYF. The CDR3 nucleotides are TGTGCCAGCAGTGCCGGGACTAGCGGGGGGGCCAGGACAGATACGCAGTATTTT.